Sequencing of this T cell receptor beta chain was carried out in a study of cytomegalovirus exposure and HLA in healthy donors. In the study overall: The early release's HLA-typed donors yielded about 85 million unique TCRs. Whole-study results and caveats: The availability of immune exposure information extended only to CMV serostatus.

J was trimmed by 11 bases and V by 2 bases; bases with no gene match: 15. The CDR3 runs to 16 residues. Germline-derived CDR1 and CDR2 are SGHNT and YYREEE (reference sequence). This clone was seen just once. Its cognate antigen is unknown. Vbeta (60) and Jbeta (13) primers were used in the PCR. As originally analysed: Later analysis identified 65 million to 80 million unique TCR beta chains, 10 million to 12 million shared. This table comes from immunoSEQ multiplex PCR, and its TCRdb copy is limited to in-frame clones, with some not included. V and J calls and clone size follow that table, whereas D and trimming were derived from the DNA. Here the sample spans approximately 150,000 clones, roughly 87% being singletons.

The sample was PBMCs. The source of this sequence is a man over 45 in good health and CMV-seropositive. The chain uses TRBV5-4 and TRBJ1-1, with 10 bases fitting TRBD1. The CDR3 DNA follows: TGTGCCAGCAGCTTCCGCGGGACAGGGGTAATGCAGAGGGCTTTCTTT. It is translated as CASSFRGTGVMQRAFF. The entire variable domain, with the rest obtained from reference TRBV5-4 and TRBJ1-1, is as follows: ETGVTQSPTHLIKTRGQQVTLRCSSQSGHNTVSWYQQALGQGPQFIFQYYREEENGRGNFPPRFSGLQFPNYSSELNVNALELDDSALYLCASSFRGTGVMQRAFFGQGTRLTVV.